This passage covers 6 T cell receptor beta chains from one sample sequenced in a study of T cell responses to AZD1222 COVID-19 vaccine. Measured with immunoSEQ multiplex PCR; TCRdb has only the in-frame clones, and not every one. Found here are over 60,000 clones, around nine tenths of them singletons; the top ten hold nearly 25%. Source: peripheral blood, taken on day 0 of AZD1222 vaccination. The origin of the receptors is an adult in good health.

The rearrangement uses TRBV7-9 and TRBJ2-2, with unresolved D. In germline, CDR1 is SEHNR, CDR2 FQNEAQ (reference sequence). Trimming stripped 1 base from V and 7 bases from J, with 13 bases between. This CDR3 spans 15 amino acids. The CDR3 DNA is TGTGCCAGCAGCTTAGGTGGCGAAATTGGCGGGGAGCTGTTTTTT. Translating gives CASSLGGEIGGELFF.

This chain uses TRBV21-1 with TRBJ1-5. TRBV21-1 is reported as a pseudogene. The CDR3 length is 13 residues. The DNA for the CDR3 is TGTGCCAGCAGCAAAAGGAACCTTCAGCCCCAGCATTTT. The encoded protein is CASSKRNLQPQHF.

The DNA for the CDR3 is TGTGCCAGCTGGACGGAAAGAGCTTTCTTT. This gives the protein CASWTERAFF. This chain joins TRBV6-5 and TRBJ1-1, with D uncertain. V lost 8 bases and J 10 bases, leaving 11 bases between the germline ends. The CDR3 has 10 residues. Per germline, CDR1 MNHEY and CDR2 SVGAGI.

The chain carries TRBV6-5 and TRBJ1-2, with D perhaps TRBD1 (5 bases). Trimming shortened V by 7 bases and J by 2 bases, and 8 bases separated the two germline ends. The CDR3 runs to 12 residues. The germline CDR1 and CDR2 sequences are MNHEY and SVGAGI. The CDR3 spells CASKTDNYGYTF. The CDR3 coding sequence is TGTGCCAGCAAGACAGACAACTATGGCTACACCTTC.

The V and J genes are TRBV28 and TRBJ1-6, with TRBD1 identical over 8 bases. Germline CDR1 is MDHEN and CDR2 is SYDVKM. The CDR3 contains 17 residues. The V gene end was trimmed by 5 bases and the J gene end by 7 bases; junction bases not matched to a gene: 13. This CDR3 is CASSPGTGIFKNSPLHF. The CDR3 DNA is TGTGCCAGCAGTCCCGGGACAGGAATCTTCAAGAATTCACCCCTCCACTTT.

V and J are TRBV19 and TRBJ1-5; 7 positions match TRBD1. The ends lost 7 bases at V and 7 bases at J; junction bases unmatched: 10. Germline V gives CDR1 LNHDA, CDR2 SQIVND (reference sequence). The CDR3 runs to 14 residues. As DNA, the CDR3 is TGTGCCAGTACCACAACAGGGGAGGGACAGCCCCAGCATTTT. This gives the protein CASTTTGEGQPQHF.